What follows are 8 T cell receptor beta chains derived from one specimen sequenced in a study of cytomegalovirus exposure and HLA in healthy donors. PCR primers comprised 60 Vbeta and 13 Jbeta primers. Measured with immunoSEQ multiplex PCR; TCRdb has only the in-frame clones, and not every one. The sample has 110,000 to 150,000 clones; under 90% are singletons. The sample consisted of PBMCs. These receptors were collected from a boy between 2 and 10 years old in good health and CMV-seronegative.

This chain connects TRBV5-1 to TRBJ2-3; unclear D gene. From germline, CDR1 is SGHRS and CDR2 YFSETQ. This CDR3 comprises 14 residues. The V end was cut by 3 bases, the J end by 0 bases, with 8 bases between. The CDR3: CASSSETSTDTQYF. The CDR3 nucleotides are TGCGCCAGCAGCTCCGAGACTAGCACAGATACGCAGTATTTT.

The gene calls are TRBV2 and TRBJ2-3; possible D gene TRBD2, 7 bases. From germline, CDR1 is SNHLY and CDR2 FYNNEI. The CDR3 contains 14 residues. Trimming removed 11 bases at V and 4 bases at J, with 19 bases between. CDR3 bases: TGTGCCTCCGAGGGGGAGGGGGTGTCAGATACGCAGTATTTT. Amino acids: CASEGEGVSDTQYF. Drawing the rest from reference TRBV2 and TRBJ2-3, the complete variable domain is EPEVTQTPSHQVTQMGQEVILRCVPISNHLYFYWYRQILGQKVEFLVSFYNNEISEKSEIFDDQFSVERPDGSNFTLKIRSTKLEDSAMYFCASEGEGVSDTQYFGPGTRLTVL.

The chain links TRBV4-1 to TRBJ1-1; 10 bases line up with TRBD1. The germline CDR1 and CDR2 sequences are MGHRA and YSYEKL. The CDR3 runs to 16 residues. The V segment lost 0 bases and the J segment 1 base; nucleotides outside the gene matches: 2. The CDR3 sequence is CASSQERTGGNTEAFF. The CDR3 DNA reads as TGCGCCAGCAGCCAAGAAAGGACAGGGGGGAACACTGAAGCTTTCTTT.

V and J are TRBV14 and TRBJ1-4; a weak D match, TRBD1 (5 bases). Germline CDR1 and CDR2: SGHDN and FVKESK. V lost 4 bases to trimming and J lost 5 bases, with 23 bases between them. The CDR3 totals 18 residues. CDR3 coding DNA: TGTGCCAGCAGCCGACTAGAATCGCCAGGGTACACGAATGAAAAACTGTTTTTT. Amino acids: CASSRLESPGYTNEKLFF. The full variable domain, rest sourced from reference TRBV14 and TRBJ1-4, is EAGVTQFPSHSVIEKGQTVTLRCDPISGHDNLYWYRRVMGKEIKFLLHFVKESKQDESGMPNNRFLAERTGGTYSTLKVQPAELEDSGVYFCASSRLESPGYTNEKLFFGSGTQLSVL.

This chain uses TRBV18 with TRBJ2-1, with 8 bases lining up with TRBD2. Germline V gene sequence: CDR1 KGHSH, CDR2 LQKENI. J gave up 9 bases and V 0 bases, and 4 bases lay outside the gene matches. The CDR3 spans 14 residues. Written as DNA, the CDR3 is TGTGCCAGCTCACCACCCTCGGGAGGGGGTGAGCAGTTCTTC. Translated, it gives CASSPPSGGGEQFF.

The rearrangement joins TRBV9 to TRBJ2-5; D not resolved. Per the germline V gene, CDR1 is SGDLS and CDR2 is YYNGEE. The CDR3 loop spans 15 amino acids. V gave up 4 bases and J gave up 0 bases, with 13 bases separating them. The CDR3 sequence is CASSQASRYQETQYF. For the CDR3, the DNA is TGTGCCAGCAGCCAAGCGTCTAGGTACCAAGAGACCCAGTACTTC.

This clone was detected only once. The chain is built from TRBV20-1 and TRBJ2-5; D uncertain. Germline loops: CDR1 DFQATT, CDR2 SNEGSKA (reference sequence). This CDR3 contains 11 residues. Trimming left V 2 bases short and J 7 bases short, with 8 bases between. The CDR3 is CSARIVGTQYF. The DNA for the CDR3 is TGCAGTGCTAGAATCGTCGGGACCCAGTACTTC.

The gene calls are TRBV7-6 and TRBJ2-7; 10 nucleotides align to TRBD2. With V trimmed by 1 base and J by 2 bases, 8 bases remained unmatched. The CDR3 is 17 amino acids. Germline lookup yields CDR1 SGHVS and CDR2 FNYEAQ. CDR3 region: CASSLGALAGGAYEQYF. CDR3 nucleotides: TGTGCCAGCAGCTTAGGCGCTTTAGCGGGAGGAGCCTACGAGCAGTACTTC.